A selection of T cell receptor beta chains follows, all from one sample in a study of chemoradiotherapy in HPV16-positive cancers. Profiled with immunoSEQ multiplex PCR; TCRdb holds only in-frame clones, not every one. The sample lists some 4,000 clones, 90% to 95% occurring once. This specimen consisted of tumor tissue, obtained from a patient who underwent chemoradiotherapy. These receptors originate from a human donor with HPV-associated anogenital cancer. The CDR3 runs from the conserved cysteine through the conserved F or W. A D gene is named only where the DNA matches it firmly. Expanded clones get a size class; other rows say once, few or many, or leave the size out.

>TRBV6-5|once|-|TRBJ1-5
TGTGCCAGCAGTTTGAACAGGATGGGCGATCAGCCCCAGCATTTT
CASSLNRMGDQPQHF
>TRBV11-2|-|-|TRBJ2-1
TGTGCCAGCAGCATAACCCTACAGGGACCCTCCTACAATGAGCAGTTCTTC
CASSITLQGPSYNEQFF
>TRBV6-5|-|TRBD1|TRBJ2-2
TGTGCCAGCAGTTACCGGCAGGGGGTTCGGCCCGGGGAGCTGTTTTTT
CASSYRQGVRPGELFF
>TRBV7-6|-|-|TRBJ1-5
TGTGCCAGCAGCTTAGGTGGGGGCGAGAGGCCCCAGCATTTT
CASSLGGGERPQHF
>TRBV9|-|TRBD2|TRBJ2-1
TGTGCCAGCAGCGTAGCTGCGGGGGGGATATTGGTTGAGCAGTTCTTC
CASSVAAGGILVEQFF
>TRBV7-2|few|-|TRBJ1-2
TGTGCCAGCAGCGCCCCAATAGGGCAGAGCTATGGCTACACCTTC
CASSAPIGQSYGYTF
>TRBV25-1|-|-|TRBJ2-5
TGTGCCAGCAGTGAACGTCAAGGATCTAGAGAGACCCAGTACTTC
CASSERQGSRETQYF
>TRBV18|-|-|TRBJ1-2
TGTGCCAGCTCACCTCAGACCGATGGGTATGGCTACACCTTC
CASSPQTDGYGYTF
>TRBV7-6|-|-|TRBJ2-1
TGTGCCAGCAGCTTAAGGAAGAGTGAGCAGTTCTTC
CASSLRKSEQFF
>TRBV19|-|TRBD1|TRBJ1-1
TGTGCCAGTAGATCAGGACAGGGGGCATGGGGCAGCACTGAAGCTTTCTTT
CASRSGQGAWGSTEAFF
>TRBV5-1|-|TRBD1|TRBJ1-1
TGCGCCAGCAGCTCTAGGACAGGGGGCGGCACTGAAGCTTTCTTT
CASSSRTGGGTEAFF
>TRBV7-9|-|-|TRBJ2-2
TGTGCCAGCAGCTTCGGGGCGGGGAGGAACACCGGGGAGCTGTTTTTT
CASSFGAGRNTGELFF
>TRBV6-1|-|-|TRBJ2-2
TGTGCCAGCAGTGAAGAAGGGCGGCCCCCCGGGGAGCTGTTTTTT
CASSEEGRPPGELFF
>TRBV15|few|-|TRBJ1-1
TGTGCCATCTCGGAACACAGAACTTCCTACACTGAAGCTTTCTTT
CAISEHRTSYTEAFF
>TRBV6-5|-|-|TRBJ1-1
TGTGCCAGCAGTTACAGGGGGGGAGAAGCTTTCTTT
CASSYRGGEAFF
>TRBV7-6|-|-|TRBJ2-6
TGTGCCAGCAGCCCTCGTGGCCTCTCTGGGGCCAACGTCCTGACTTTC
CASSPRGLSGANVLTF
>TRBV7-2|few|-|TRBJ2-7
TGTGCCAGCAGTCTCACACGGTACGAGCAGTACTTC
CASSLTRYEQYF
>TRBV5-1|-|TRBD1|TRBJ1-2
TGCGCCAGCAGCTCAGACAGGGGAGGCGATGGCTACACCTTC
CASSSDRGGDGYTF
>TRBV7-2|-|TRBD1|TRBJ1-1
TGTGCCAGCAGCCCTCAGGGGGCGGGGAACACTGAAGCTTTCTTT
CASSPQGAGNTEAFF
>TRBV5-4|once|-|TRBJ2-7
TGTGCCAGCAGCTTGGATCTAGCGAGGGCCTACGAGCAGTACTTC
CASSLDLARAYEQYF
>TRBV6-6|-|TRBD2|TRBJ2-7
TGTGCCAGCAGTTCCCCGCCGGGGGGCGAGCAGTACTTC
CASSSPPGGEQYF
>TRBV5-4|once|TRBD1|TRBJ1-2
TGTGCCAGCAGCTTTGGACAGGAGAGCTATGGCTACACCTTC
CASSFGQESYGYTF
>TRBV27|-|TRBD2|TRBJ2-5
TGTGCCAGCAGGCGGGGGGGCCACGAGACCCAGTACTTC
CASRRGGHETQYF
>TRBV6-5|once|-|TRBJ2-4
TGTGCCAGCAGCTCGACAGAAAACATTCAGTACTTC
CASSSTENIQYF
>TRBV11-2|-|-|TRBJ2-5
TGTGCCAGCAGCTTAGAGCCACAGGGTCCCCAAGAGACCCAGTACTTC
CASSLEPQGPQETQYF
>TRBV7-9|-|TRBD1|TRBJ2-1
TGTGCCAGCAGCCTCCTGACAGGGGTCGGCAATGAGCAGTTCTTC
CASSLLTGVGNEQFF
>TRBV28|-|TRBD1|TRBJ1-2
TGTGCCAGCGGTCCCGTCGGACAGGATAACTATGGCTACACCTTC
CASGPVGQDNYGYTF
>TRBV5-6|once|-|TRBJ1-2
TGTGCCAGCAGCCCTCTAGACAGAAGCTACGCTAACTATGGCTACACCTTC
CASSPLDRSYANYGYTF
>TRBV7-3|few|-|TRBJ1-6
TGTGCCAGCAGCGCAGGGAGGAATTCACCCCTCCACTTT
CASSAGRNSPLHF
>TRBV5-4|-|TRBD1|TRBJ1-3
TGTGCCAGCAGCCCCGGGACAGGGTCTGGAAACACCATATATTTT
CASSPGTGSGNTIYF
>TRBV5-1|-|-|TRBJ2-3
TGCGCCAGCAGCCCCGGGTCTAGCCGCACAGATACGCAGTATTTT
CASSPGSSRTDTQYF
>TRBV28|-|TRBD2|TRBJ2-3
TGTGCCAGCGGCCCCGCGGGGGGAACAGATACGCAGTATTTT
CASGPAGGTDTQYF